This T cell receptor (beta chain) appears in the sequencing data of a study of cytomegalovirus exposure and HLA in healthy donors. Points from the study as a whole: In a later analysis, at a false discovery rate of 0.05, roughly 17,000 TCR beta sequences matched HLA alleles. Looking again later, the authors saw that most CMV-associated TCR beta chains seemed HLA-restricted. TCR beta V- and J-gene trimming, according to a later analysis, was linked to a missense DCLRE1C variant.

V lost 5 bases and J lost 8; bases outside the gene matches: 4. The length of the CDR3 is 12 residues. Looked up from germline, CDR1 is SGHRS and CDR2 is YFSETQ. As concerns this clone: Antigen: not known.

The primer mix had 60 Vbeta and 13 Jbeta primers. Assay: immunoSEQ multiplex PCR; the TCRdb copy retains only in-frame clones and omits some. The table has about 190,000 clones, about four fifths seen once. Sequencing was carried out using PBMCs. The receptor comes from a woman aged 40 to 50 in good health and CMV-seronegative. This sequence joins TRBV5-1 and TRBJ1-2; 9 bases are shared with TRBD1. CDR3 protein: CASRGQGIGYTF. In DNA, the CDR3 is TGCGCCAGCAGGGGACAGGGAATCGGCTACACCTTC.